The T cell receptor (beta chain) described here comes from a study of T cells in Graves' hyperthyroidism and ophthalmopathy. Study as a whole: Initial diagnosis, before any treatment, was when peripheral blood was collected.

Exclusion criteria comprised uncontrolled infection, other autoimmune disease, pregnancy or lactation. The diagnoses drew upon clinical symptoms, serum thyroxine and TRAb, thyroid ultrasound and orbital computed tomography. Template material for amplifying TCR beta CDR3 regions consisted of RNA transcripts. Initially, a first-round RT-PCR of the TCR CDR3 employed the HTBI primer set. Each CDR3 protein gets one entry after TCRdb re-called the multiplex PCR reads with MiXCR. The sample has 240,000 or so distinct CDR3 sequences, approximately 16% seen once. Study-level points and caveats: Ophthalmopathy, as predicted by the model, came a median around 6.7 months after the prediction.

The CDR3 totals 17 residues. The germline V gene encodes CDR1 SGHTA and CDR2 FQGNSA. After removal of 5 bases from V and 1 base from J, the junction contained 9 bases not matched to a gene. This clonotype has ten or more counts. Its target is unknown. The chain has TRBV7-2 and TRBJ2-1; TRBD2 matches at 9 bases. This TCR was sampled from a woman younger than 35 with Graves' ophthalmopathy. What was sequenced was blood. The CDR3 protein is CASSVRSGGLSYNEQFF. CDR3 DNA sequence: TGTGCCAGCAGCGTCCGAAGCGGGGGGCTTTCCTACAATGAGCAGTTCTTC.